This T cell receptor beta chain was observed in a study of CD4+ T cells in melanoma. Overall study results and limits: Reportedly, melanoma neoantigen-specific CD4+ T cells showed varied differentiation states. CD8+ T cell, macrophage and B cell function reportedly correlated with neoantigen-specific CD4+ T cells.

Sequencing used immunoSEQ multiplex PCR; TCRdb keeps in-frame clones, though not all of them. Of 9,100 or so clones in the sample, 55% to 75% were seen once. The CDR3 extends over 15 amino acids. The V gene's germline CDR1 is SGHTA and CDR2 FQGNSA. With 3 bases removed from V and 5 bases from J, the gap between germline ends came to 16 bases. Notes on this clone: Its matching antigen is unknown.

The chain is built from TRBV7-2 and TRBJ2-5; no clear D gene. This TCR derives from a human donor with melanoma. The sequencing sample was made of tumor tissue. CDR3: CASSFGTTVRETQYF. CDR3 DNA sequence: TGTGCCAGCAGCTTTGGCACCACGGTTCGGGAGACCCAGTACTTC.